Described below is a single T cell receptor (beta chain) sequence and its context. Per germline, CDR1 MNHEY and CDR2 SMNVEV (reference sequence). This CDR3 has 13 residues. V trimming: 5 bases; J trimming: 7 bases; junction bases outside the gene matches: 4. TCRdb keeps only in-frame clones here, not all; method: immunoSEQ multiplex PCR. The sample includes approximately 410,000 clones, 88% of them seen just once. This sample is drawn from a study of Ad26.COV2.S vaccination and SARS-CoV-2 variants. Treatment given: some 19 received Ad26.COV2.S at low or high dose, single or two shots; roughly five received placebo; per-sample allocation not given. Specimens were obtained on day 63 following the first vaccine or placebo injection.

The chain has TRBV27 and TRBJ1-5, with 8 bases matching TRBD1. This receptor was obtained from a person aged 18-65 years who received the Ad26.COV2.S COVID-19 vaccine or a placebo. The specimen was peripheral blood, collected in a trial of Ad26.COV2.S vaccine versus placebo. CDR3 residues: CASSVNRGQPQHF. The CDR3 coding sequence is TGTGCCAGCAGTGTCAACAGGGGGCAGCCCCAGCATTTT.